The source of this TCR beta chain is a study of OX40 agonist ivuxolimab in advanced cancers. Study-wide context: It was ivuxolimab, an agonistic anti-OX40 (CD134) antibody, that patients were treated with. Points from the study as a whole: At doses 0.1 to 3.0 mg/kg, CD4+ and CD8+ clones expanded.

TCRdb's table, derived via immunoSEQ multiplex PCR, lists solely in-frame clones and lacks some. The repertoire consists of about 100,000 clones, with approximately 94% occurring once and the leading ten covering less than 0.2%. The V gene's germline CDR1 is SNHLY and CDR2 FYNNEI. The V and J ends lost 3 bases and 1 base respectively, with 10 bases between them. The CDR3 consists of 16 residues. About this clone itself: The antigen remains undetermined.

The chain uses TRBV2 and TRBJ2-6, with D possibly being TRBD1 (6 bases). Specimen: CD4+ or CD8+ T cells sorted from blood, collected in a trial of the OX40 agonist ivuxolimab. This TCR was sampled from an adult with an advanced solid tumor such as melanoma, head and neck, liver or kidney cancer. The CDR3 reads CASSDGQGSGANVLTF. The CDR3 nucleotides are TGTGCCAGCAGTGATGGTCAGGGGTCTGGGGCCAACGTCCTGACTTTC.